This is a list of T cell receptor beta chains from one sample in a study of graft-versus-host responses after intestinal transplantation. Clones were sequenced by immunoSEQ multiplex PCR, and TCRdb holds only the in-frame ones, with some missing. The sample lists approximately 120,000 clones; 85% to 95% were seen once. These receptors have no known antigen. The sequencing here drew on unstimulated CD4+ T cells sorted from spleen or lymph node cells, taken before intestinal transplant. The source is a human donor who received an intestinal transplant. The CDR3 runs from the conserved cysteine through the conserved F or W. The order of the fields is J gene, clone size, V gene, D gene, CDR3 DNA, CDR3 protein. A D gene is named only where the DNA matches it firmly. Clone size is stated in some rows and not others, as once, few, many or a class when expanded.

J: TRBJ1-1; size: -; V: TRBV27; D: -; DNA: TGTGCCAGCAGTCCCGTACAGGGAAGGAACACTGAAGCTTTCTTT; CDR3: CASSPVQGRNTEAFF
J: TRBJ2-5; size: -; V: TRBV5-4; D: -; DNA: TGTGCCAGCAGCTCACCGGGATCTTTAGAGACCCAGTACTTC; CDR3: CASSSPGSLETQYF
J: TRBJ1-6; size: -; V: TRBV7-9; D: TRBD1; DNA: TGTGCCAGCAGCTCCCGGACAGGAGCCAATTCACCCCTCCACTTT; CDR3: CASSSRTGANSPLHF
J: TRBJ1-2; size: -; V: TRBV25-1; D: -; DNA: TGTGCCACCAAAGACAGTAACTATGGCTACACCTTC; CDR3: CATKDSNYGYTF
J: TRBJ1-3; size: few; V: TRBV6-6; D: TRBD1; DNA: TGTGCCACCCGGGACAGGGGGCCTGGAAACACCATATATTTT; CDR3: CATRDRGPGNTIYF
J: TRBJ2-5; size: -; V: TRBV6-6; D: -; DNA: TGTGCCAGCAGTTACCCTGAAGTGGGCGAGACCCAGTACTTC; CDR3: CASSYPEVGETQYF
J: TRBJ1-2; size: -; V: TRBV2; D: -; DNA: TGTGCCAGCGGAGGTCTTGCAGCATATGGCTACACCTTC; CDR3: CASGGLAAYGYTF
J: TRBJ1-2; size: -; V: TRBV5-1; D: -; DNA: TGCGCCAGCAGCTTGAGGGTGTCGGGAGGAGGCTACACCTTC; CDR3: CASSLRVSGGGYTF
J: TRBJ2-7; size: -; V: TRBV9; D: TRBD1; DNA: TGTGCCAGCAGCAACGGACAGGGTCCCCCCTACGAGCAGTACTTC; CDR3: CASSNGQGPPYEQYF
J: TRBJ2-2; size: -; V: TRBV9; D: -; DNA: TGTGCCAGCAGCGTAGAATTTAACACCGGGGAGCTGTTTTTT; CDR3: CASSVEFNTGELFF
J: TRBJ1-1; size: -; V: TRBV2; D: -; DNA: TGTGCCAGCGGCGGAAGGACAGCTCCTCCTTACACTGAAGCTTTCTTT; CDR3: CASGGRTAPPYTEAFF
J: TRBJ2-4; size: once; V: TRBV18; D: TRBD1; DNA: TGTGCCAGCTCACCACACCCAGGACAGGGGGAAAACATTCAGTACTTC; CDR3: CASSPHPGQGENIQYF
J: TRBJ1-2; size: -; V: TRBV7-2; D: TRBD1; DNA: TGTGCCAGCAGCTGGAGGGACAGAAGTGGCTACACCTTC; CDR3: CASSWRDRSGYTF
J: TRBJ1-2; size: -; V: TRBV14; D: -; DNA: TGTGCCAGCAGTCGCAGGGTAACAAACTATGGCTACACCTTC; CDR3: CASSRRVTNYGYTF
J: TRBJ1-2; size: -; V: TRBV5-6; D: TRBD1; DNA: TGTGCCAGCAGGTCTACAGGGGCGAAGGGCTACACCTTC; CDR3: CASRSTGAKGYTF
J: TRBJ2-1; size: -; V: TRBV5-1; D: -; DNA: TGCGCCAGCAGCTTTGGACAGCCGCTGGGCAATGAGCAGTTCTTC; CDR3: CASSFGQPLGNEQFF
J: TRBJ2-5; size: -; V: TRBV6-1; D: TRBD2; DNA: TGTGCCAGCACTAGCGGGGGGGCAGAGACCCAGTACTTC; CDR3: CASTSGGAETQYF
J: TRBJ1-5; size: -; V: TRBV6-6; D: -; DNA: TGTGCCAGCAGAGTCATGGCCCAGCATTTT; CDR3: CASRVMAQHF
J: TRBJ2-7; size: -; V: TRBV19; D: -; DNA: TGTGCCAGTAGTATCCCGGGCTACGAGCAGTACTTC; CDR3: CASSIPGYEQYF
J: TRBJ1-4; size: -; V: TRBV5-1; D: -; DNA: TGCGCCAGCAGCTTGGCGGGGGGAGGGGAAAAACTGTTTTTT; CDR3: CASSLAGGGEKLFF
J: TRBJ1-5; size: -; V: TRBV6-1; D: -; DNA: TGTGCCAGCAGTGTAAGGGACTTAGGTCAGCCCCAGCATTTT; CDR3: CASSVRDLGQPQHF
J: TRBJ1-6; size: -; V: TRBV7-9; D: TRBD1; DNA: TGTGCCAGCAGCATTGACAGGGTCTCCTATAATTCACCCCTCCACTTT; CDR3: CASSIDRVSYNSPLHF
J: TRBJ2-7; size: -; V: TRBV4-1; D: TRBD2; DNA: TGCGCCAGCAGCCAGCCCTCCAGAGCGGGGACCTACGAGCAGTACTTC; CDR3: CASSQPSRAGTYEQYF
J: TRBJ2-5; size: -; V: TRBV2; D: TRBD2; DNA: TGTGCCAGCAGTGTACAGGGATTAGCGGGGGAGACCCAGTACTTC; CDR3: CASSVQGLAGETQYF
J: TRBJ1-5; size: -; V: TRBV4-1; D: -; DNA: TGCGCCAGCAGCCCCCGAGGGCGCAATCAGCCCCAGCATTTT; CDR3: CASSPRGRNQPQHF
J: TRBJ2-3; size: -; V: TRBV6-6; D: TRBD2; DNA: TGTGCCAGCAGTGCCTCGAAGCGGGGCCCGGGGAATACGCAGTATTTT; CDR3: CASSASKRGPGNTQYF
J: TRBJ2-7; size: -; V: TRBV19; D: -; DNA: TGTGCCAGTAGTATAGGGGGCAGCTCCTACGAGCAGTACTTC; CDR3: CASSIGGSSYEQYF
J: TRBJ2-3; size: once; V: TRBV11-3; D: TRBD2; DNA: TGTGCCAGCAGCTTAACCCGACTAGCGGGGGGGCCAGATACGCAGTATTTT; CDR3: CASSLTRLAGGPDTQYF
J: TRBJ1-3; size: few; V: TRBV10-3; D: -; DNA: TGTGCCATCAGTGAGTCGCCGTGGGCCATATATTTT; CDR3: CAISESPWAIYF
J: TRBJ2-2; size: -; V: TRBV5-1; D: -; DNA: TGCGCCAGCAGCCCCTCCGGGGGCTGGAGCGGGGAGCTGTTTTTT; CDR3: CASSPSGGWSGELFF
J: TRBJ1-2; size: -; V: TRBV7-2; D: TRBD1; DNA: TGTGCCAGCAGCTTAGTAGGGACAGGGAGCTATGGCTACACCTTC; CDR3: CASSLVGTGSYGYTF
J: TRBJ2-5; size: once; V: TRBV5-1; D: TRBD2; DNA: TGCGCCAGCAGCTTGGATATCGGGCTAGCGGGGCGCCGGGAGACCCAGTACTTC; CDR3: CASSLDIGLAGRRETQYF
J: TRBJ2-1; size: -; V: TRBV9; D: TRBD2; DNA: TGTGCCAGCAGCCCGGGACTAGCGGTCGGTGGGGATGAGCAGTTCTTC; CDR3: CASSPGLAVGGDEQFF
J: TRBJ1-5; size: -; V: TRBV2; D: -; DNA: TGTGCCAGCAGGAGTGACGGCAATCAGCCCCAGCATTTT; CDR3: CASRSDGNQPQHF
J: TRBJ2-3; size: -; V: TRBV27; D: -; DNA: TGTGCCAGCCCGTCCATAAACAGGGTCACAGATACGCAGTATTTT; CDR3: CASPSINRVTDTQYF
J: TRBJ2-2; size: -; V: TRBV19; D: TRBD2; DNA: TGTGCCAGTAGTAGCGGACTAGCGGGGAAAGCCGGGGAGCTGTTTTTT; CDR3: CASSSGLAGKAGELFF
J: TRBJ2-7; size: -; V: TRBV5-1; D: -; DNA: TGCGCCAGCAGCGGTAGGGACCCCGTCTACGAGCAGTACTTC; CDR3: CASSGRDPVYEQYF
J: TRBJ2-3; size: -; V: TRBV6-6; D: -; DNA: TGTGCCAGCATGGGGACTTCAAGTCCAGATACGCAGTATTTT; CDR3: CASMGTSSPDTQYF
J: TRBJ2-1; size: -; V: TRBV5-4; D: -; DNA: TGTGCCAGCAGCATCGACAGAAACTACAATGAGCAGTTCTTC; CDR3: CASSIDRNYNEQFF
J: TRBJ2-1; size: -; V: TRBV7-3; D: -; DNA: TGTGCCAGCAGCTTTTTGGGGGGGGCCTCCTACAATGAGCAGTTCTTC; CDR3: CASSFLGGASYNEQFF
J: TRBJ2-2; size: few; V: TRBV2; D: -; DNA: TGTGCCAGCAGTGAATACGGGGGCCGAAACACCGGGGAGCTGTTTTTT; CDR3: CASSEYGGRNTGELFF
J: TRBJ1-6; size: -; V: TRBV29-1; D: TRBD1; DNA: TGCAGCGTTCAGGGGGATGGCAATTCACCCCTCCACTTT; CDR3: CSVQGDGNSPLHF
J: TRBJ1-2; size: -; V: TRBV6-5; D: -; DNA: TGTGCCAGCAGTTCCGCGGACTATGGCTACACCTTC; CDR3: CASSSADYGYTF
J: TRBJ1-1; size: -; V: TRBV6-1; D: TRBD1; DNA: TGTGCCAGCAGATCAACAGGGGCGTCAGTGGAAGCTTTCTTT; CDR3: CASRSTGASVEAFF
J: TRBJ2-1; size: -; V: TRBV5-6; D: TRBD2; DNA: TGTGCCAGCAGGACTAGCGTCGTTTTCAATGAGCAGTTCTTC; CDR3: CASRTSVVFNEQFF
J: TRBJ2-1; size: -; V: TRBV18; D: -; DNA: TGTGCCAGCTCAGGGGTGACGGATGAGCAGTTCTTC; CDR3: CASSGVTDEQFF
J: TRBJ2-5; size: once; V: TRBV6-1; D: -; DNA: TGTGCCAGCAGTGCAGGGCTAACCCAAGAGACCCAGTACTTC; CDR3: CASSAGLTQETQYF
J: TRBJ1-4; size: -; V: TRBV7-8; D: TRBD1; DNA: TGTGCCAGCAGGAAGACAGGGAGCGAAAAACTGTTTTTT; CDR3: CASRKTGSEKLFF
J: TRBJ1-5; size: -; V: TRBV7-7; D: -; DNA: TGTGCCAGCCTCGGGACAATGGGTCAGCCCCAGCATTTT; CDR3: CASLGTMGQPQHF
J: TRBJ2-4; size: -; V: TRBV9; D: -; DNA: TGTGCCAGCAGCCCATCACCGACTGGAGCCAAAAACATTCAGTACTTC; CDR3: CASSPSPTGAKNIQYF
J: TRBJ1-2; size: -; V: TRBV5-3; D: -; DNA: TGTGCCAGAAGCCCACAGGGAGCTGATGGCTACACCTTC; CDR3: CARSPQGADGYTF
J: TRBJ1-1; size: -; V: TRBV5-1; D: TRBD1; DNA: TGCGCCAGCAGCCTTGGGACAGGCAGAAACACTGAAGCTTTCTTT; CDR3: CASSLGTGRNTEAFF
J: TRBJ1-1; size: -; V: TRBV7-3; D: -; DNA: TGTGCCAGCAGCTTAGGGGGGGCCTCCGGCAGACTCCAGGCTTTCTTT; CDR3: CASSLGGASGRLQAFF